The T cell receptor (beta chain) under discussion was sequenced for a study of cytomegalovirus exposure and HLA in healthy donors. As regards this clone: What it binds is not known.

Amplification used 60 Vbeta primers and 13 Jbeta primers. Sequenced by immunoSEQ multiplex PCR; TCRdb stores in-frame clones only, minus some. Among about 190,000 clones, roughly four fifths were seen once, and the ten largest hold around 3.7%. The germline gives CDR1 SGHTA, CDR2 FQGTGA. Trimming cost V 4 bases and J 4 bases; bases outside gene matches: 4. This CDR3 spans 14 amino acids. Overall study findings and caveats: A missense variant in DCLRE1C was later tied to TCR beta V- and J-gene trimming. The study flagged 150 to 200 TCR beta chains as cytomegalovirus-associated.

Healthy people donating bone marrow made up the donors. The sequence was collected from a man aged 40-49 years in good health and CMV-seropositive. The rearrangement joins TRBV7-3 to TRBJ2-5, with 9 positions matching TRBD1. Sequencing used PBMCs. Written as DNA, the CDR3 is TGTGCCAGCAGCTCACAGGGGGCTGGAGAGACCCAGTACTTC. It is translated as CASSSQGAGETQYF.